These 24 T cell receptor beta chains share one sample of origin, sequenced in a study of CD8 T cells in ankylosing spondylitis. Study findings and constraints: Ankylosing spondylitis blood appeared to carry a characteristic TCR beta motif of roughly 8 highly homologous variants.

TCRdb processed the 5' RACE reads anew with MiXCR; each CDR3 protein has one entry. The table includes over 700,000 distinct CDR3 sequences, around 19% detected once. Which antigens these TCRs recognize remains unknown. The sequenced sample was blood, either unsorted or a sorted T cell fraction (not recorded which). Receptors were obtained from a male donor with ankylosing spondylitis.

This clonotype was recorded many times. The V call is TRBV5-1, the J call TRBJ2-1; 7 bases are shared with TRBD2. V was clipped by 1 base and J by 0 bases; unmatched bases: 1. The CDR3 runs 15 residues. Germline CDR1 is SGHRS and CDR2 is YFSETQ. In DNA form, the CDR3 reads TGCGCCAGCAGCTTGCGGGGGGACTCCTACAATGAGCAGTTCTTC. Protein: CASSLRGDSYNEQFF. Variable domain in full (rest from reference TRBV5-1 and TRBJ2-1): KAGVTQTPRYLIKTRGQQVTLSCSPISGHRSVSWYQQTPGQGLQFLFEYFSETQRNKGNFPGRFSGRQFSNSRSEMNVSTLELGDSALYLCASSLRGDSYNEQFFGPGTRLTVL.

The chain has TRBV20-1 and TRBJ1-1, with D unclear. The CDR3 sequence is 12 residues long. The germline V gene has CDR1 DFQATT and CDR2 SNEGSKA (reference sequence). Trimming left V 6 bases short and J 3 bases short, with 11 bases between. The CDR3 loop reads CSAEDPDTEAFF. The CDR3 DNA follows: TGCAGTGCAGAAGACCCGGACACTGAAGCTTTCTTT.

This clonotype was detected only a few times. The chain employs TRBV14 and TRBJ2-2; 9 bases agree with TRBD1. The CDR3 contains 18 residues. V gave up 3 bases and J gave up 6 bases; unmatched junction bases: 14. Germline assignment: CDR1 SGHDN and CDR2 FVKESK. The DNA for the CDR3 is TGTGCCAGCAGCCAGAGATCCGGGACAGGGCACTATGCCGGGGAGCTGTTTTTT. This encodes CASSQRSGTGHYAGELFF.

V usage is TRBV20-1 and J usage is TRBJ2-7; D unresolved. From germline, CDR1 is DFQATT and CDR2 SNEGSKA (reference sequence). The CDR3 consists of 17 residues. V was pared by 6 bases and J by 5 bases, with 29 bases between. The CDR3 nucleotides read TGCAGTGCAAAGGGCCTCCCGCCGACGGAATTATATCACGAGCAGTACTTC. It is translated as CSAKGLPPTELYHEQYF.

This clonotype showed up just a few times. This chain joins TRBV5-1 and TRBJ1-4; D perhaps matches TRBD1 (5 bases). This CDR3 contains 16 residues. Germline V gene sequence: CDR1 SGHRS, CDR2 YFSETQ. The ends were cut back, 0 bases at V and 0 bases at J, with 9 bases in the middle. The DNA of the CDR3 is TGCGCCAGCAGCTTGGAACAGGTTGCAACTAATGAAAAACTGTTTTTT. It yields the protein CASSLEQVATNEKLFF.

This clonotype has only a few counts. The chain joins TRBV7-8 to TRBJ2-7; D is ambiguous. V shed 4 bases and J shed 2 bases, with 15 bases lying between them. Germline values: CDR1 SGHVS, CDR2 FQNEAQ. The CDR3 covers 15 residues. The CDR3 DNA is TGTGCCAGCAGCTCCCCGGCGCAAGCAACCTACGAGCAGTACTTC. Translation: CASSSPAQATYEQYF.

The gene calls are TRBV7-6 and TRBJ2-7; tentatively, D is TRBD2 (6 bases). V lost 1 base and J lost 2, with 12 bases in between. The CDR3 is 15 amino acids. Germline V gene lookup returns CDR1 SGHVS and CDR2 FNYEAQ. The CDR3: CASSLVTGEAYEQYF. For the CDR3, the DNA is TGTGCCAGCAGCTTAGTAACGGGAGAAGCCTACGAGCAGTACTTC.

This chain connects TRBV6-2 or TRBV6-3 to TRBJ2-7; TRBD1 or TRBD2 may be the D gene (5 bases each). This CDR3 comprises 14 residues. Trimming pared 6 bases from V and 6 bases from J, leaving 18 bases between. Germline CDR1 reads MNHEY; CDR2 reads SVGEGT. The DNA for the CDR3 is TGTGCCAGCAGAAGGGACGGGTCTAGCTCCGAGCAGTACTTC. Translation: CASRRDGSSSEQYF.

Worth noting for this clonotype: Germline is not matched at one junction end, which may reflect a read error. CDR3 coding DNA: TGCAGAGTTGGATTGGGGGGCTTGAACACTGAAGCTTTCTTT. Protein: CRVGLGGLNTEAFF. The chain carries TRBV2 and TRBJ1-1, with D possibly matching TRBD1 (6 bases). The CDR3 consists of 14 residues. CDR1 SNHLY and CDR2 FYNNEI come from the germline V gene.

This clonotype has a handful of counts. CDR3 in amino acids: CASSLGRGQYF. The CDR3 DNA reads TGTGCCAGCAGCTTAGGTCGGGGGCAGTACTTC. The J gene is TRBJ2-7, the V gene TRBV11-2; D might be TRBD2 (5 bases). V lost 1 base to trimming and J lost 9 bases, with 7 bases between them. Looked up from germline, CDR1 is SGHAT and CDR2 is FQNNGV. This CDR3 has 11 amino acids. The variable domain in full, with the rest retrieved from reference TRBV11-2 and TRBJ2-7, is EAGVAQSPRYKIIEKRQSVAFWCNPISGHATLYWYQQILGQGPKLLIQFQNNGVVDDSQLPKDRFSAERLKGVDSTLKIQPAKLEDSAVYLCASSLGRGQYFGPGTRLTVT.

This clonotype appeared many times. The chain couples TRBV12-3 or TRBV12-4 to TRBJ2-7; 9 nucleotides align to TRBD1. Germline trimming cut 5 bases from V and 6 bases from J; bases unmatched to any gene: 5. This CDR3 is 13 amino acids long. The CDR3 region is CASSPRQGGEQYF. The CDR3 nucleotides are TGTGCCAGCAGTCCTAGACAGGGGGGCGAGCAGTACTTC.

The CDR3 is CASSVSSNRGSNSDTQYF. The CDR3 DNA reads TGTGCCAGCAGCGTATCCTCCAATCGCGGGAGTAACTCAGATACGCAGTATTTT. This chain links TRBV9 with TRBJ2-3; TRBD2 aligns across 7 bases. The germline gives CDR1 SGDLS, CDR2 YYNGEE. The CDR3 has 18 residues. With V trimmed by 1 base and J by 4 bases, 15 bases remained unmatched.

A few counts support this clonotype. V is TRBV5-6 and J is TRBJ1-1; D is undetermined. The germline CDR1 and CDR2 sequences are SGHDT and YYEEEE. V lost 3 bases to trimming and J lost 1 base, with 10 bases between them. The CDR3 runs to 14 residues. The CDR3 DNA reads TGTGCCAGCAGCTATTATACAGAGAACACTGAAGCTTTCTTT. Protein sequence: CASSYYTENTEAFF. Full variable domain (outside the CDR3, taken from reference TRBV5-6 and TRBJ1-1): DAGVTQSPTHLIKTRGQQVTLRCSPKSGHDTVSWYQQALGQGPQFIFQYYEEEERQRGNFPDRFSGHQFPNYSSELNVNALLLGDSALYLCASSYYTENTEAFFGQGTRLTVV.

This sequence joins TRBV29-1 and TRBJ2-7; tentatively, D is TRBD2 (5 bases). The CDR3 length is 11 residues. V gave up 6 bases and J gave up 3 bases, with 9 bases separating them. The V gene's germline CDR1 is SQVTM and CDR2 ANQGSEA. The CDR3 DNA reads TGCAGCGTCAAGCGGAACTACGAGCAGTACTTC. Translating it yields CSVKRNYEQYF.

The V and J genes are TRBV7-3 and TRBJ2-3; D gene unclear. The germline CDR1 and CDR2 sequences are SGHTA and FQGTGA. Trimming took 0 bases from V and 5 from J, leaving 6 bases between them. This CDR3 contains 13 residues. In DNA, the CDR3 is TGTGCCAGCAGCTTAACAGCGTTAGATACGCAGTATTTT. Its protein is CASSLTALDTQYF.

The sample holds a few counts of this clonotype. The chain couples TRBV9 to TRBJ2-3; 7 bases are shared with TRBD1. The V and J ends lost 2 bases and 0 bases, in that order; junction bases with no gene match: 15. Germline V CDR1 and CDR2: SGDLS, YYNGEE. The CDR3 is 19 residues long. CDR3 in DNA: TGTGCCAGCAGCGTCTCTGACAGGGCTCGTCTTCTTAGCACAGATACGCAGTATTTT. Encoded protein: CASSVSDRARLLSTDTQYF.

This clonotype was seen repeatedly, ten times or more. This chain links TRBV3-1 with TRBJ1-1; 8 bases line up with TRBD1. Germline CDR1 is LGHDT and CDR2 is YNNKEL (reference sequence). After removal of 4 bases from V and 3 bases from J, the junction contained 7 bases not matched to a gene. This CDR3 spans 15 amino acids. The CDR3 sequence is CASSLFDRGDTEAFF. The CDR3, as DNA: TGTGCCAGCAGCCTCTTCGACAGGGGAGACACTGAAGCTTTCTTT.

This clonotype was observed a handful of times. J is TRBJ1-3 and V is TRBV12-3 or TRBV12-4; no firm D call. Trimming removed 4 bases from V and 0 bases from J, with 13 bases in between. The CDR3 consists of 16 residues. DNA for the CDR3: TGTGCCAGCAGTTCCTGGACGGTGAGCTCTGGAAACACCATATATTTT. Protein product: CASSSWTVSSGNTIYF.

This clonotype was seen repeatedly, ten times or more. The CDR3 region is CASKDGMGTGELFF. The CDR3 bases are TGTGCCAGCAAGGACGGGATGGGCACCGGGGAGCTGTTTTTT. The J gene is TRBJ2-2, the V gene TRBV12-3 or TRBV12-4; weak D call: TRBD2 (5 bases). There are 14 residues in the CDR3. The ends were cut back, 7 bases at V and 4 bases at J, with 13 bases in the middle.

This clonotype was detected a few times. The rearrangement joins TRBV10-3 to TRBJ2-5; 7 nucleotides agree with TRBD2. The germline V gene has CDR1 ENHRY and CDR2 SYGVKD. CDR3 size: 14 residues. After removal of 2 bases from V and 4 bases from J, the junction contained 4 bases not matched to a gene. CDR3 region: CAISEAGVGETQYF. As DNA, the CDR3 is TGTGCCATCAGTGAGGCGGGAGTTGGAGAGACCCAGTACTTC.

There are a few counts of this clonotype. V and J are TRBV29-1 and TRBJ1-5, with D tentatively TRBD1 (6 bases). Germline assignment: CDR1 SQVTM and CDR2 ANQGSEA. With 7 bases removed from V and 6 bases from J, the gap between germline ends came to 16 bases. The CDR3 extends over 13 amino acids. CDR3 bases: TGCAGCGCTGGGTGGGGGGCCGGTCAGCCCCAGCATTTT. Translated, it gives CSAGWGAGQPQHF.

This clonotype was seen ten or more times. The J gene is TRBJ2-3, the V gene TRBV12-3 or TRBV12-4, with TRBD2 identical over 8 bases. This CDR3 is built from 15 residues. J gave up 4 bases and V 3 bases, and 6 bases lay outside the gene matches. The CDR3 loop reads CASSLKRERSDTQYF. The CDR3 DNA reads TGTGCCAGCAGTTTGAAGCGGGAGAGGTCAGATACGCAGTATTTT.

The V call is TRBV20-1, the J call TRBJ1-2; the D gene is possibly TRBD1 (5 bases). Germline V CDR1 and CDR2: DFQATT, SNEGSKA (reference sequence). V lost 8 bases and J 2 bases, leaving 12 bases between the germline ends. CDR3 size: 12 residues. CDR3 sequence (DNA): TGCAGTTTCCTCGGGGGGAACTATGGCTACACCTTC. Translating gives CSFLGGNYGYTF.

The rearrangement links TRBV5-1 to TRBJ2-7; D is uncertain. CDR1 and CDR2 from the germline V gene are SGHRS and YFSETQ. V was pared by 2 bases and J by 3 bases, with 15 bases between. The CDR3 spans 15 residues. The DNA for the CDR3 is TGCGCCAGCAGCTTCGCTGGGCTCCACAACTACGAGCAGTACTTC. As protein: CASSFAGLHNYEQYF. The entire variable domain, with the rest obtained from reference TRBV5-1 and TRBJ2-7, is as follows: KAGVTQTPRYLIKTRGQQVTLSCSPISGHRSVSWYQQTPGQGLQFLFEYFSETQRNKGNFPGRFSGRQFSNSRSEMNVSTLELGDSALYLCASSFAGLHNYEQYFGPGTRLTVT.